Below are 6 T cell receptor beta chains sequenced from a single sample in a study of CD8 T cells in ankylosing spondylitis. Their antigens remain unidentified. TCRdb re-analysed the 5' RACE reads in MiXCR, keeping a single row per CDR3 protein. The sample has roughly 440,000 distinct CDR3 sequences, roughly 18% seen once. Study observations and caveats: Blood from ankylosing spondylitis patients appeared to carry a characteristic roughly eight-variant TCR beta motif.

The source material was blood, either unsorted or a sorted T cell fraction (not recorded which). The receptors come from a male donor with ankylosing spondylitis.

This clonotype appeared a few times. The J gene is TRBJ2-3, the V gene TRBV9; TRBD2 agrees at 8 bases. This CDR3 has 16 residues. V lost 0 bases, J lost 4 bases, and 7 bases stayed unmatched. The V gene's germline CDR1 is SGDLS and CDR2 YYNGEE. CDR3 amino acids: CASSVGHPGGSDTQYF. The CDR3 region has the DNA TGTGCCAGCAGCGTAGGTCATCCGGGGGGGTCAGATACGCAGTATTTT. The full variable domain, completed using reference TRBV9 and TRBJ2-3, is DSGVTQTPKHLITATGQRVTLRCSPRSGDLSVYWYQQSLDQGLQFLIQYYNGEERAKGNILERFSAQQFPDLHSELNLSSLELGDSALYFCASSVGHPGGSDTQYFGPGTRLTVL.

This clonotype appeared a few times. The rearrangement joins TRBV28 to TRBJ2-5, with 8 nucleotides matching TRBD1. The CDR3 contains 15 residues. Losses at the gene ends were 5 bases for V and 5 bases for J; bases not matched to a gene: 10. Per the germline V gene, CDR1 is MDHEN and CDR2 is SYDVKM. CDR3 nucleotide sequence: TGTGCCAGCAGTCCAACCGGACAGGGATGGGAGACCCAGTACTTC. It encodes CASSPTGQGWETQYF.

Only a few counts were recorded for this clonotype. The gene calls are TRBV24-1 and TRBJ2-1; tentative D call: TRBD1 (7 bases). This CDR3 spans 16 amino acids. Germline CDR1 is KGHDR and CDR2 is SFDVKD. V lost 3 bases, J lost 3 bases, and 14 bases lay in between. The CDR3 loop reads CATSDDRDSLYNEQFF. CDR3 nucleotides: TGTGCCACCAGTGATGACAGGGACTCCCTCTACAATGAGCAGTTCTTC.

This clonotype was detected ten times or more. The V and J genes are TRBV6-1 and TRBJ2-7, with D possibly TRBD1 on 5 matching bases. The germline V and J ends were trimmed by 4 bases and 1 base, with 14 bases remaining between them. Germline values: CDR1 MNHNS, CDR2 SASEGT. The CDR3 totals 15 residues. The CDR3 coding sequence is TGTGCCAGCAGTGGGACAAGGGCGAGGTCCTACGAGCAGTACTTC. Protein: CASSGTRARSYEQYF.

This clonotype has just a few counts. The V gene is TRBV20-1, the J gene TRBJ2-7; 10 bases agree with TRBD2. Germline lookup yields CDR1 DFQATT and CDR2 SNEGSKA (reference sequence). The CDR3 contains 15 residues. The junction had 6 bases not matched to a gene; V was cut back by 0 bases and J by 4 bases. CDR3 protein: CSARDRTSGEYEQYF. The CDR3 DNA sequence: TGCAGTGCTAGAGATCGAACTAGCGGGGAGTACGAGCAGTACTTC.

The chain employs TRBV3-1 and TRBJ2-1; no clear D. V was cut by 0 bases and J by 0 bases, with 15 bases left in between. The CDR3 is made up of 18 amino acids. Germline values: CDR1 LGHDT, CDR2 YNNKEL (reference sequence). The CDR3 coding sequence is TGTGCCAGCAGCCAAGATCGTCGACCCACGAGCTCCTACAATGAGCAGTTCTTC. Its translation is CASSQDRRPTSSYNEQFF.